Following are 7 T cell receptor beta chains from one sample sequenced in a study of regulatory T cells in long-lasting Graves disease. The time point is: newly diagnosed GD, antithyroid drugs for less than 3 months. From PBMCs, RNA was extracted and then used to make the TCR library. Both iRepertoire HTBI primers and Arm-PCR of CDR3 regions were used to build the TCR beta libraries. TCRdb recomputed calls from the multiplex PCR reads with MiXCR, one row per CDR3 protein. The profile shows about 210,000 distinct CDR3 sequences, roughly 18% of them singletons. The data also belong to a second study, concerning T cells in Graves' hyperthyroidism and ophthalmopathy.

The source was peripheral blood mononuclear cells (PBMCs), collected at new diagnosis, from a patient treated with antithyroid drugs. These receptors all come from a woman under 40 with Graves disease.

The sample holds many counts of this clonotype. This rearrangement joins TRBV27 to TRBJ1-1, with D hard to call. This CDR3 spans 14 amino acids. Germline lookup yields CDR1 MNHEY and CDR2 SMNVEV (reference sequence). V was pared by 6 bases and J by 5 bases, with 16 bases between. The CDR3 DNA sequence: TGTGCCAGCAGGGCCAATTTAGGGAATACTGAAGCTTTCTTT. Translated, it gives CASRANLGNTEAFF.

The chain employs TRBV20-1 and TRBJ2-5; no reliable D call. The length of the CDR3 is 11 residues. Germline V gene data show CDR1 as DFQATT and CDR2 as SNEGSKA (reference sequence). CDR3 coding DNA: TGCGGATACCTAGAGGAAGAGACCCAGTACTTC. Translating it yields CGYLEEETQYF.

This clonotype came up many times. This chain uses TRBV28 with TRBJ1-4; D unresolved. Trimming left V 5 bases short and J 5 bases short, with 6 bases between. Germline V gene data show CDR1 as MDHEN and CDR2 as SYDVKM. This CDR3 has 12 amino acids. CDR3 DNA sequence: TGTGCCAGCAGTAAAGGGAATGAAAAACTGTTTTTT. Its protein product is CASSKGNEKLFF.

This clonotype was seen ten or more times. The rearrangement links TRBV5-4 to TRBJ1-1; 7 nucleotides agree with TRBD1. This CDR3 has 15 amino acids. CDR1 is SGHNT and CDR2 is YYREEE in the germline V gene (reference sequence). Trimming at V came to 6 bases and at J to 1 base, leaving 9 bases not matched to a gene. The CDR3 region is CASNRGGAGNTEAFF. CDR3 in DNA: TGTGCCAGCAACAGAGGGGGCGCTGGGAACACTGAAGCTTTCTTT.

There are many counts of this clonotype. The chain couples TRBV7-8 to TRBJ1-4, with D perhaps matching TRBD1 (5 bases). CDR1 and CDR2 (germline): SGHVS, FQNEAQ. V was cut by 4 bases and J by 7 bases, with 25 bases left in between. The CDR3 has 18 amino acids. CDR3 residues: CASSSVREGQNPTEKLFF. The CDR3 DNA sequence: TGTGCCAGCAGCTCAGTACGAGAGGGGCAGAATCCTACTGAAAAACTGTTTTTT. The complete variable domain, with remaining parts taken from reference TRBV7-8 and TRBJ1-4, reads GAGVSQSPRYKVAKRGQDVALRCDPISGHVSLFWYQQALGQGPEFLTYFQNEAQLDKSGLPSDRFFAERPEGSVSTLKIQRTQQEDSAVYLCASSSVREGQNPTEKLFFGSGTQLSVL.

This clonotype was seen many times. V usage is TRBV6-2 or TRBV6-3 and J usage is TRBJ2-4; TRBD1 might be the D (6 bases). CDR1 is MNHEY, CDR2 SVGEGT, per germline. Trimming left V 5 bases short and J 4 bases short, with 15 bases between. The CDR3 length is 15 residues. Here the CDR3 DNA reads TGTGCCAGCAGTGGCTCGACAGGCGGTAAAAACATTCAGTACTTC. Its translation is CASSGSTGGKNIQYF.

This clonotype appeared many times. The chain carries TRBV11-2 and TRBJ1-1; the D is unclear. V was pared by 0 bases and J by 2 bases, with 4 bases between. Germline V gene sequence: CDR1 SGHAT, CDR2 FQNNGV. The CDR3 is 13 residues long. DNA of the CDR3: TGTGCCAGCAGCTTAGAGGGCAACACTGAAGCTTTCTTT. Protein product: CASSLEGNTEAFF.